Below, one T cell receptor (beta chain) is given with its context. These data come from a study of blood T cell repertoires in COVID-19. In the study overall: Samples of COVID-19 (acute and convalescent) were obtained from the United States, Italy and Spain. T cells, B-cell-depleted T cells, or PBMCs supplied cDNA or gDNA.

The CDR3 has 13 amino acids. Trimming shortened V by 1 base and J by 6 bases, and 9 bases separated the two germline ends. The germline V gene has CDR1 SNHLY and CDR2 FYNNEI. Clones were sequenced by immunoSEQ multiplex PCR, and TCRdb holds only the in-frame ones, with some missing. The data contain roughly 700,000 clones, approximately 90% of them singletons. Sequencing used peripheral blood. This TCR was sampled from a woman aged 18-35 years with acute or convalescent COVID-19. This rearrangement joins TRBV2 to TRBJ1-2; possible D gene TRBD1, 5 bases. The CDR3 region has the DNA TGTGCCAGCAGTGAAGGGCAGACAGATGGCTACACCTTC. This gives the protein CASSEGQTDGYTF.